The present entry profiles one TCR beta chain with its context. The antigen remains undetermined. Naive CD45RA+ and memory CD45RO+ CD4+ or CD8+ T cells were FACS-sorted. The sample is drawn from a study of regulatory dendritic cells for organ transplantation. Assay used: immunoSEQ multiplex PCR; TCRdb lists only in-frame clones, some missing. The table lists around 29,000 clones, approximately 82% of them singletons. General observations from the study: Between individuals, the alloreactive memory CD8+ T cell pool differed considerably. Memory CD8+ clonal expansion seemed more limited with regulatory than mature dendritic cells. Memory CD8+ T cells were the most oligoclonal; naive cells were highly diverse.

The source of this sequence is a human donor in good health. The sample was naive CD8+ T cells from blood. This sample's subset: CD45RA+ naive T cells.

CDR3 residues: CASSLGERGLSTDTQYF. CDR3 nucleotide sequence: TGTGCCAGCAGCTTGGGCGAGCGGGGGCTTAGCACAGATACGCAGTATTTT. This chain links TRBV5-6 with TRBJ2-3, with TRBD2 matching over 8 bases. CDR1 and CDR2 (germline): SGHDT, YYEEEE. The CDR3 covers 17 residues. After removal of 0 bases from V and 0 bases from J, the junction contained 6 bases not matched to a gene.